Listed below are T cell receptor beta chains from one sample, sequenced in a study of type 1 regulatory T cells. Antigens of these TCRs are unknown. One entry per CDR3 protein results from TCRdb running MiXCR on the reads. The repertoire consists of about 68,000 distinct CDR3 sequences, with roughly three fifths occurring once and the leading ten covering about 8%. The sequencing input was cultured T cells, either the whole culture or a sorted T cell fraction (not recorded which). All receptors come from a human donor in good health. CDR3s include the opening cysteine and the closing phenylalanine or tryptophan.

CDR3aa,v_gene,j_gene
CSASQPLDGHPQHF,TRBV20-1,TRBJ1-5
CASSLVASGWSGANVLTF,TRBV11-2,TRBJ2-6
CASSLDGSGDYGYTF,TRBV5-1,TRBJ1-2
CASSVAPRDTQYF,TRBV9,TRBJ2-3
CSARVGEQKAFF,TRBV20-1,TRBJ1-1
CASSPGPEYQPQHF,TRBV5-4,TRBJ1-5
CASSQDFQRTSYEQYF,TRBV4-1,TRBJ2-7
CASSTEGSVTKQFF,TRBV9,TRBJ2-1
CASTPGHSTYEQYF,TRBV12-3/TRBV12-4,TRBJ2-7
CASSTLPGGSPYEQYF,TRBV6-2/TRBV6-3,TRBJ2-7